Each of the 11 T cell receptor beta chains below was sequenced from the same sample in a study of radiotherapy plus CTLA-4 blockade in lung cancer. TCRdb's table, derived via immunoSEQ multiplex PCR, lists solely in-frame clones and lacks some. Here the sample spans roughly 120,000 clones, about four fifths being singletons. Sequencing used peripheral blood, obtained from a patient treated with radiotherapy plus ipilimumab. The source is a human donor with non-small cell lung cancer who had a partial response to radiotherapy plus ipilimumab.

The CDR3 coding sequence is TGTGCCAGTAGTATGGCCCAGGGGCTTTTCGATGAGCAGTTCTTC. The encoded protein is CASSMAQGLFDEQFF. The chain uses TRBV19 and TRBJ2-1, with a weak D call TRBD1 (6 bases). V was shortened by 3 bases and J by 8 bases, with 17 bases between the two germline ends. Germline values: CDR1 LNHDA, CDR2 SQIVND (reference sequence). The CDR3 runs 15 residues. Using reference TRBV19 and TRBJ2-1 for the parts outside the CDR3, the full variable domain is DGGITQSPKYLFRKEGQNVTLSCEQNLNHDAMYWYRQDPGQGLRLIYYSQIVNDFQKGDIAEGYSVSREKKESFPLTVTSAQKNPTAFYLCASSMAQGLFDEQFFGPGTRLTVL.

J is TRBJ2-3 and V is TRBV11-1, with a weak D call TRBD2 (6 bases). Germline V gene sequence: CDR1 SGHAT, CDR2 FQDESV (reference sequence). Deletions cut 4 bases from V and 2 bases from J, with 10 bases between. The length of the CDR3 is 14 residues. The CDR3 sequence: CASSSRDLTDTQYF. CDR3 nucleotide sequence: TGTGCCAGCAGCTCGCGGGACCTCACAGATACGCAGTATTTT.

The chain recombines TRBV28 with TRBJ2-7; D is ambiguous. Germline V CDR1 and CDR2: MDHEN, SYDVKM. CDR3 length: 13 residues. Trimming stripped 3 bases from V and 2 bases from J, with 8 bases between. CDR3 residues: CASSFVSTYEQYF. The CDR3 DNA follows: TGTGCCAGCAGTTTTGTCAGTACCTACGAGCAGTACTTC.

The gene calls are TRBV5-1 and TRBJ2-6; tentatively, D is TRBD2 (5 bases). This CDR3 is built from 14 residues. V was pared by 3 bases and J by 4 bases, with 8 bases between. CDR1 and CDR2 from the germline V gene are SGHRS and YFSETQ. The CDR3 region has the DNA TGCGCCAGCAGCTCGGGGTCAGGGGCCAACGTCCTGACTTTC. Residues: CASSSGSGANVLTF.

Points on this clone: An end of the junction does not agree with germline; a read error may underlie this. The rearrangement joins TRBV7-2 to TRBJ2-5; 7 nucleotides agree with TRBD2. Germline CDR1 SGHTA, CDR2 FQGNSA. This CDR3 is built from 16 residues. CDR3 in DNA: TGTGCCAGCAGTTTAGGAGCAGCCGGGGGGCAAGAGACCCAGTACTTC. Residues: CASSLGAAGGQETQYF.

Points on this clone: One junction end disagrees with the germline gene, perhaps due to a read error. This chain joins TRBV7-2 and TRBJ2-3; 7 nucleotides line up with TRBD2. The CDR3 length is 16 residues. Germline assignment: CDR1 SGHTA and CDR2 FQGNSA. CDR3 sequence: CASSLAVGGGTDTQYF. CDR3 sequence (DNA): TGTGCCAGCAGCCTAGCGGTGGGAGGAGGTACAGATACGCAGTATTTT.

The rearrangement joins TRBV28 to TRBJ2-7; no clear D gene. The germline V gene has CDR1 MDHEN and CDR2 SYDVKM. The CDR3 has 11 residues. V lost 1 base and J lost 5, with 3 bases in between. The CDR3 sequence: CASSLSDEQYF. The CDR3 DNA is TGTGCCAGCAGTTTATCGGACGAGCAGTACTTC.

The chain links TRBV6-1 to TRBJ1-6; D is unclear. There are 16 residues in the CDR3. Germline assignment: CDR1 MNHNS and CDR2 SASEGT. Trimming removed 3 bases from V and 3 bases from J, with 12 bases in between. The CDR3 bases are TGTGCCAGCAGTGATTTACCGGGGTTCTATAATTCACCCCTCCACTTT. It translates to CASSDLPGFYNSPLHF.

The J gene is TRBJ1-1, the V gene TRBV9, with D possibly being TRBD1 (5 bases). Between the trimmed V and J ends, which lost 0 bases and 5 bases, there was a span of 11 bases. Germline lookup yields CDR1 SGDLS and CDR2 YYNGEE. The CDR3 contains 14 residues. CDR3 residues: CASSVEGFGTEAFF. The CDR3 coding sequence is TGTGCCAGCAGCGTAGAGGGGTTTGGAACTGAAGCTTTCTTT.

This chain links TRBV19 with TRBJ1-5, with 10 bases matching TRBD1. V trimming: 6 bases; J trimming: 4 bases; junction bases outside the gene matches: 3. In germline, CDR1 is LNHDA, CDR2 SQIVND (reference sequence). This CDR3 spans 14 amino acids. CDR3 in amino acids: CASSLDRGNQPQHF. CDR3 coding DNA: TGTGCCAGTAGCCTGGACAGGGGGAATCAGCCCCAGCATTTT.

DNA of the CDR3: TGTGCCAGCAGCTTACGTGAGGAACGCGAGCAGTACGTC. This gives the protein CASSLREEREQYV. The chain uses TRBV7-2 and TRBJ2-7, with D unresolved. Trimming cost V 2 bases and J 6 bases, with 11 bases left between them. Germline V gene lookup returns CDR1 SGHTA and CDR2 FQGNSA. This CDR3 contains 13 residues.